These T cell receptor beta chains were read from a single sample in a study of glioma-infiltrating T cells after dendritic cell vaccination. The protocol was immunoSEQ multiplex PCR, while the TCRdb copy is restricted to in-frame clones and leaves out a portion. This sample has around 78,000 clones; 85% occur once, and the top ten carry 8.5%. The sequencing here drew on blood, taken after dendritic cell vaccination. Receptors originate from a human donor with glioblastoma. Both conserved end residues are part of each CDR3. Fields, in order: V gene, D gene, clone size, J gene, CDR3 DNA, CDR3 protein. A D gene is named only where the DNA matches it firmly. The listing skips clone size in some rows; elsewhere it reads once, few, many or a size class.

v_call: TRBV6-6
d_call: TRBD2
clone_size: -
j_call: TRBJ2-1
cdr3_nt: TGTGCCAGCAGTTCCGGGACTAGTCTCGAGCAGTTCTTC
cdr3_aa: CASSSGTSLEQFF

v_call: TRBV11-2
d_call: TRBD2
clone_size: -
j_call: TRBJ2-2
cdr3_nt: TGTGCCAGCAGCGCCGGGACTAGGGGCACCGGGGAGCTGTTTTTT
cdr3_aa: CASSAGTRGTGELFF

v_call: TRBV5-4
d_call: -
clone_size: -
j_call: TRBJ1-1
cdr3_nt: TGTGCCAGCAGCTTGGAGGGCAGGGTGAACACTGAAGCTTTCTTT
cdr3_aa: CASSLEGRVNTEAFF

v_call: TRBV28
d_call: TRBD2
clone_size: -
j_call: TRBJ2-3
cdr3_nt: TGTGCCAGCAGTTTAGAGACTAGCGGGACCCCAGAGGGAGATACGCAGTATTTT
cdr3_aa: CASSLETSGTPEGDTQYF

v_call: TRBV27
d_call: TRBD1
clone_size: -
j_call: TRBJ2-6
cdr3_nt: TGTGCCAGCAGTGCCCTCGGACAGGGAGCTGGGGCCAACGTCCTGACTTTC
cdr3_aa: CASSALGQGAGANVLTF

v_call: TRBV29-1
d_call: -
clone_size: -
j_call: TRBJ1-4
cdr3_nt: TGCAGCGCCTCGGAACCCGGGGAAAAACTGTTTTTT
cdr3_aa: CSASEPGEKLFF

v_call: TRBV7-2
d_call: TRBD1
clone_size: -
j_call: TRBJ1-2
cdr3_nt: TGTGCCAGCAGCGAAACAGGGGGGGGGAACTATGGCTACACCTTC
cdr3_aa: CASSETGGGNYGYTF

v_call: TRBV5-6
d_call: TRBD1
clone_size: -
j_call: TRBJ1-5
cdr3_nt: TGTGCCAGCAGCATCCGTATGGGACAGCGCCTTAGCAATCAGCCCCAGCATTTT
cdr3_aa: CASSIRMGQRLSNQPQHF

v_call: TRBV5-1
d_call: -
clone_size: -
j_call: TRBJ2-7
cdr3_nt: TGCGCCAGCAGCTCCCCCTCGGACGAGCAGTACTTC
cdr3_aa: CASSSPSDEQYF

v_call: TRBV7-9
d_call: TRBD1
clone_size: -
j_call: TRBJ1-1
cdr3_nt: TGTGCCAGCAGCAAAACAGGGGGCTCTGGAGCTTTCTTT
cdr3_aa: CASSKTGGSGAFF

v_call: TRBV7-3
d_call: TRBD1
clone_size: -
j_call: TRBJ2-2
cdr3_nt: TGTGCCAGCAGCTTGGGGACAGGGCCCACCGGGGAGCTGTTTTTT
cdr3_aa: CASSLGTGPTGELFF

v_call: TRBV5-6
d_call: -
clone_size: -
j_call: TRBJ2-7
cdr3_nt: TGTGCCAGCAGCTTGAATCCAGGGGCGGGCTACGAGCAGTACTTC
cdr3_aa: CASSLNPGAGYEQYF

v_call: TRBV6-5
d_call: TRBD1
clone_size: few
j_call: TRBJ1-2
cdr3_nt: TGTGCCAGCAGCGACAGGACAGGGTCCTTC
cdr3_aa: CASSDRTGSF

v_call: TRBV9
d_call: -
clone_size: -
j_call: TRBJ2-2
cdr3_nt: TGTGCCAGCAGCGTAGGCGGAGGAACCGGGGAGCTGTTTTTT
cdr3_aa: CASSVGGGTGELFF

v_call: TRBV19
d_call: TRBD1
clone_size: -
j_call: TRBJ2-7
cdr3_nt: TGTGCCAGTAGTATATCAAGACAGGGGCTCACCTACGAGCAGTACTTC
cdr3_aa: CASSISRQGLTYEQYF

v_call: TRBV4-1
d_call: TRBD1
clone_size: -
j_call: TRBJ2-4
cdr3_nt: TGCGCCACCTCAAGAACAGGGGGCGCAGACAAAAACATTCAGTACTTC
cdr3_aa: CATSRTGGADKNIQYF

v_call: TRBV18
d_call: TRBD1
clone_size: -
j_call: TRBJ2-1
cdr3_nt: TGTGCCAGCTCAGCCGGGACAGGTTACAATGAGCAGTTCTTC
cdr3_aa: CASSAGTGYNEQFF

v_call: TRBV28
d_call: TRBD2
clone_size: -
j_call: TRBJ2-2
cdr3_nt: TGTGCCAGCAGCCCCCTTCGGGGTAGCGGGAGTAGAAACACCGGGGAGCTGTTTTTT
cdr3_aa: CASSPLRGSGSRNTGELFF

v_call: TRBV7-2
d_call: -
clone_size: -
j_call: TRBJ1-5
cdr3_nt: TGTGCCAGCAGCCCGGGGAGGGGCAATCAGCCCCAGCATTTT
cdr3_aa: CASSPGRGNQPQHF

v_call: TRBV5-1
d_call: -
clone_size: -
j_call: TRBJ2-3
cdr3_nt: TGCGCCAGCAGATATTACAGCCAAAGCACAGATACGCAGTATTTT
cdr3_aa: CASRYYSQSTDTQYF

v_call: TRBV7-3
d_call: TRBD1
clone_size: -
j_call: TRBJ2-6
cdr3_nt: TGTGCCAGCAGCTTAGAGGGGGCGACTGGGGCCAACGTCCTGACTTTC
cdr3_aa: CASSLEGATGANVLTF

v_call: TRBV19
d_call: -
clone_size: -
j_call: TRBJ1-4
cdr3_nt: TGTGCCAGTAGTATGTTCGGGGTATCCGATGAAAAACTGTTTTTT
cdr3_aa: CASSMFGVSDEKLFF

v_call: TRBV11-2
d_call: TRBD1
clone_size: -
j_call: TRBJ2-7
cdr3_nt: TGTGCCAGCAGCCCGGGACAGGGGTACGAGCAGTACTTC
cdr3_aa: CASSPGQGYEQYF

v_call: TRBV5-5
d_call: TRBD1
clone_size: -
j_call: TRBJ1-2
cdr3_nt: TGTGCCAGCAGCTTGGGTGAGGGGGCGCTTGGCTACACCTTC
cdr3_aa: CASSLGEGALGYTF

v_call: TRBV2
d_call: TRBD1
clone_size: -
j_call: TRBJ1-2
cdr3_nt: TGTGCCAGGGGGGCAGGGGGCACCGGCGGCTACACCTTC
cdr3_aa: CARGAGGTGGYTF

v_call: TRBV2
d_call: -
clone_size: -
j_call: TRBJ1-1
cdr3_nt: TGTGCCAGTAAGCAAGGAGGGCAGTTCTACGAAGCTTTCTTT
cdr3_aa: CASKQGGQFYEAFF

v_call: TRBV2
d_call: -
clone_size: -
j_call: TRBJ2-5
cdr3_nt: TGTGCCAGCAGTGAGTGGTTGAGGGAGACCCAGTACTTC
cdr3_aa: CASSEWLRETQYF

v_call: TRBV5-5
d_call: TRBD1
clone_size: -
j_call: TRBJ1-5
cdr3_nt: TGTGCCAGCAGCTTGGGGCCCGGGACAGGAAATCAGCCCCAGCATTTT
cdr3_aa: CASSLGPGTGNQPQHF

v_call: TRBV28
d_call: -
clone_size: -
j_call: TRBJ2-7
cdr3_nt: TGTGCCAGCACGATAGGCGCAGGTATTGGGTACGAGCAGTACTTC
cdr3_aa: CASTIGAGIGYEQYF